Below, one T cell receptor beta chain is given with its context. Antigen: not known. These data come from a study of Ad26.COV2.S vaccination and SARS-CoV-2 variants. Overall study findings and caveats: Comparability of non-spike TCR breadth was observed across vaccine and placebo recipients.

Measured with immunoSEQ multiplex PCR; TCRdb has only the in-frame clones, and not every one. The table shows 300,000 to 400,000 clones, with about 85% occurring only once. The CDR3 has 14 amino acids. Germline V CDR1 and CDR2: KGHSH, LQKENI. The germline V and J ends were trimmed by 1 base and 2 bases, with 7 bases remaining between them. Treatment denoted: roughly 19 received Ad26.COV2.S at low or high dose, single or two shots; five or six received placebo; per-sample allocation not given. Sampling was performed 63 days after the first vaccine or placebo injection. This sequence joins TRBV18 and TRBJ2-3; possible D gene TRBD1, 5 bases. Source: peripheral blood, taken in a trial of Ad26.COV2.S vaccine versus placebo. This clonotype was sampled from a person between 18 and 65 years old who received the Ad26.COV2.S COVID-19 vaccine or a placebo. The CDR3 DNA sequence: TGTGCCAGCTCACCACAGGGGTACACAGATACGCAGTATTTT. As protein: CASSPQGYTDTQYF. Full variable domain (missing parts from reference TRBV18 and TRBJ2-3): NAGVMQNPRHLVRRRGQEARLRCSPMKGHSHVYWYRQLPEEGLKFMVYLQKENIIDESGMPKERFSAEFPKEGPSILRIQQVVRGDSAAYFCASSPQGYTDTQYFGPGTRLTVL.